This T cell receptor beta chain was found in a study of cytomegalovirus exposure and HLA in healthy donors. On this clone itself: The antigen is not known.

Both 60 Vbeta primers and 13 Jbeta primers went into the PCR. Assay used: immunoSEQ multiplex PCR; TCRdb lists only in-frame clones, some missing. The sample consists of about 150,000 clones, around four fifths of them appearing once. Study outcomes and limitations: CMV serostatus was the only recorded immune exposure for donors. V- and J-gene trimming of TCR beta was linked (in a later analysis) to a missense DCLRE1C variant.

Trimming left V 6 bases short and J 2 bases short, with 17 bases between. CDR1 is MDHEN and CDR2 is SYDVKM in the germline V gene. The CDR3 totals 15 residues. The specimen was PBMCs. This chain joins TRBV28 and TRBJ2-7; maybe TRBD2 (7 bases). The receptor's source is a woman aged 45-59 years in good health and CMV-seropositive. As DNA, the CDR3 is TGTGCCAGCAGGGGAGGGGGGAGTGGGGCCTACGAGCAGTACTTC. Protein product: CASRGGGSGAYEQYF.